A selection of T cell receptor beta chains follows, all from one sample in a study of blood T cells in healthy people across ages. TCRdb re-analysed the 5' RACE reads in MiXCR, keeping a single row per CDR3 protein. The table records about 1.5 million distinct CDR3 sequences, 42% of them present only once. The sequencing input was blood. The source of these receptors is a young woman in good health. Both conserved end residues are part of each CDR3. A D gene is named only where the DNA matches it firmly. For some rows the clone size is stated as once, few or many, or as a class when expanded; others skip it.

j_call d_call clone_size v_call cdr3_aa cdr3_nt
TRBJ2-3 TRBD1 few TRBV6-6 CASSPDRGWTDTQYF TGTGCCAGCAGCCCAGACAGGGGGTGGACAGATACGCAGTATTTT
TRBJ2-1 - - TRBV24-1 CATSAGGSSYNEQFF TGTGCCACCAGTGCTGGCGGGTCATCCTACAATGAGCAGTTCTTC
TRBJ1-2 - few TRBV11-1 CASSLSRVSRYTF TGTGCCAGCAGCTTAAGTCGGGTGTCCCGCTACACCTTC
TRBJ2-3 - - TRBV9 CASSVTGSSLDTQYF TGTGCCAGCAGCGTTACAGGGAGCTCTCTAGATACGCAGTATTTT
TRBJ2-7 - - TRBV29-1 CSVEGRSVYNEQYF TGCAGCGTTGAGGGCAGGTCGGTGTACAATGAGCAGTACTTC
TRBJ1-5 - few TRBV6-5 CASSNGHGWPQHF TGTGCCAGCAGTAACGGACATGGGTGGCCCCAGCATTTT
TRBJ1-1 TRBD1 - TRBV5-1 CASSLGSEGARNTEAFF TGCGCCAGCAGCTTGGGGTCAGAGGGGGCGAGGAACACTGAAGCTTTCTTT
TRBJ1-2 - - TRBV4-1 CASSQVDSGGYTF TGCGCCAGCAGCCAAGTGGATAGCGGGGGCTACACCTTC
TRBJ2-5 - few TRBV12-3/TRBV12-4 CASSRTRSETQYF TGTGCCAGCAGCAGGACTCGTTCGGAGACCCAGTACTTC
TRBJ1-1 - many TRBV5-1 CASSLDSMNTEAFF TGCGCCAGCAGCTTGGACAGTATGAACACTGAAGCTTTCTTT